Presented here are 29 T cell receptor beta chains from one specimen sequenced in a study (dated by TCRdb to 2013 to 2016). Libraries were made using 5' RACE. Sequencing was performed on an Illumina MiSeq. TCRdb reran the public reads through fastp at Q25 and MiXCR, keeping productive beta chains. Identical CDR3 protein sequences are pooled into one entry, listed with their most common genes and DNA. This sample is represented by about 54,000 distinct CDR3 sequences; 15% to 20% of them were singletons. The ten most abundant clones make up approximately 2.1% of the sample. The specimen sequenced was naive CD4+ T cells sorted from blood. The cell subset or site label, read with the paper, signifies: naive CD4+ T cells, CD4+CD45RA+CD25-. The receptor set was obtained from a female donor with breast cancer.

CDR3 DNA sequence: TGCGCCAGCAGTGGGTCGGGGGGTGAAGCTTTCTTT. Encoded protein: CASSGSGGEAFF. The chain links TRBV5-1 to TRBJ1-1, with D perhaps TRBD1 (5 bases). V dropped 5 bases and J dropped 7 bases, with 12 bases sitting between them. Germline-derived CDR1 and CDR2 are SGHRS and YFSETQ. The CDR3 is 12 amino acids.

This clonotype was counted a few times. The genes are TRBV5-1 and TRBJ2-1; D gene uncertain. The CDR3 is made up of 14 amino acids. Trimming left V 3 bases short and J 8 bases short, with 15 bases between. Germline V CDR1 and CDR2: SGHRS, YFSETQ. DNA of the CDR3: TGCGCCAGCAGCTCGCGGCGGACGAACGATGAGCAGTTCTTC. Translation: CASSSRRTNDEQFF.

This clonotype was counted only a few times. This chain links TRBV4-1 with TRBJ1-5, with a tentative D call TRBD1 (6 bases). The CDR3 is made up of 16 amino acids. The V and J ends lost 4 bases and 6 bases respectively, with 19 bases between them. Germline CDR1 and CDR2: MGHRA and YSYEKL. For the CDR3, the DNA is TGCGCCAGCAGCCCTGCCGACCACGGACAGCTTCAGCCCCAGCATTTT. This gives the protein CASSPADHGQLQPQHF.

The table lists this clonotype with a few counts. The rearrangement links TRBV7-9 to TRBJ2-3; 11 bases align to TRBD2. Germline V lookup: CDR1 SEHNR, CDR2 FQNEAQ (reference sequence). CDR3 size: 17 residues. With 1 base clipped from V and 0 bases from J, the junction kept 3 bases outside the gene matches. This CDR3 is CASSLGRLAGSTDTQYF. The CDR3 coding sequence is TGTGCCAGCAGCTTAGGAAGACTAGCGGGGAGCACAGATACGCAGTATTTT.

As regards this clonotype: Likely a read error: the CDR3 ends without its conserved phenylalanine or tryptophan. CDR3 loop: CSASGGLLAKNIQYL. CDR3 coding DNA: TGCAGTGCAAGTGGGGGGCTCCTAGCCAAAAACATTCAGTACCTC. The chain links TRBV20-1 to TRBJ2-4, with D tentatively TRBD1 or TRBD2 (6 bases each). The germline CDR1 and CDR2 sequences are DFQATT and SNEGSKA (reference sequence). The CDR3 loop spans 15 amino acids. Trimming cost V 6 bases and J 0 bases, with 15 bases left between them.

The J gene is TRBJ2-2, the V gene TRBV5-3, with D perhaps given as TRBD1 or TRBD2 (7 bases each). TRBV5-3 is an ORF, and what it does is uncertain. V dropped 2 bases and J dropped 6 bases, with 20 bases sitting between them. There are 17 residues in the CDR3. In DNA, the CDR3 is TGTGCCAGAAGCTTCAGCAGCAGCTCAGGGGGGGCCGGGGAGCTGTTTTTT. Translating it yields CARSFSSSSGGAGELFF.

The gene calls are TRBV7-2 and TRBJ2-5, with 7 bases lining up with TRBD1. Germline CDR1 and CDR2: SGHTA and FQGNSA. CDR3 length: 15 amino acids. V trimming: 5 bases; J trimming: 3 bases; junction bases outside the gene matches: 9. The CDR3 is CASSRQTGTEETQYF. CDR3 DNA sequence: TGTGCCAGCAGCCGACAAACCGGGACAGAAGAGACCCAGTACTTC.

At least ten counts were recorded for this clonotype. The J gene is TRBJ2-3, the V gene TRBV7-8; D remains ambiguous. Germline CDR1 SGHVS, CDR2 FQNEAQ. The CDR3 runs 14 residues. Trimming removed 0 bases from V and 1 base from J, with 5 bases in between. The CDR3 sequence is CASSLAQRTDTQYF. The CDR3 region has the DNA TGTGCCAGCAGCTTAGCCCAACGCACAGATACGCAGTATTTT.

The chain uses TRBV6-1 and TRBJ2-5; 7 nucleotides match TRBD1. This CDR3 contains 15 residues. Germline CDR1 MNHNS, CDR2 SASEGT. V dropped 5 bases and J dropped 5; count of bases not matched to a gene: 11. The CDR3 sequence: CASSNPTGMRETQYF. The DNA of the CDR3 is TGTGCCAGCAGTAACCCGACAGGGATGCGGGAGACCCAGTACTTC.

This clonotype was detected only once. V and J are TRBV12-3 or TRBV12-4 and TRBJ1-4, with unresolved D. This CDR3 region has 14 residues. The ends were cut back, 6 bases at V and 4 bases at J, with 12 bases in the middle. CDR3: CASRPVGLNEKLFF. The CDR3 bases are TGTGCCAGCAGACCGGTTGGACTTAATGAAAAACTGTTTTTT.

This clonotype was recorded a few times. The V gene is TRBV5-4, the J gene TRBJ2-1; D might be TRBD1 (6 bases). V was cut by 4 bases and J by 4 bases, with 15 bases left in between. This CDR3 is built from 15 residues. Germline V lookup: CDR1 SGHNT, CDR2 YYREEE (reference sequence). The CDR3 nucleotides are TGTGCCAGCAGCCAAGACTCAGGGGCTTACAATGAGCAGTTCTTC. Translation gives CASSQDSGAYNEQFF.

This clonotype was recorded a few times. This chain links TRBV20-1 with TRBJ2-1; a weak D match, TRBD1 (6 bases). Deletions cut 7 bases from V and 5 bases from J, with 15 bases between. The CDR3 extends over 13 amino acids. Germline values: CDR1 DFQATT, CDR2 SNEGSKA (reference sequence). CDR3 coding DNA: TGCAGTGTCAACCTACAGGGCCACAATGAGCAGTTCTTC. Amino acid sequence: CSVNLQGHNEQFF.

V is TRBV20-1 and J is TRBJ2-3, with 7 bases fitting TRBD2. Germline V gene lookup returns CDR1 DFQATT and CDR2 SNEGSKA (reference sequence). The CDR3 is made up of 13 amino acids. The V segment lost 5 bases and the J segment 4 bases; nucleotides outside the gene matches: 6. CDR3 nucleotide sequence: TGCAGTGCTGGCCAGACTAGCCCAGATACGCAGTATTTT. Its protein product is CSAGQTSPDTQYF.

A note on this clonotype: At one end, the junction sequence differs from germline, possibly due to a read error. The rearrangement joins TRBV20-1 to TRBJ2-2; 9 bases are a match to TRBD2. Germline V gives CDR1 DFQATT, CDR2 SNEGSKA (reference sequence). This CDR3 is 15 amino acids long. The CDR3 DNA is TGCAGGGCTAGGCCTCATAGCGGGAGTGGCGGGGAGCTGTTTTTT. Translation gives CRARPHSGSGGELFF.

The V call is TRBV19, the J call TRBJ2-1; 9 nucleotides align to TRBD1. Germline loops: CDR1 LNHDA, CDR2 SQIVND (reference sequence). CDR3 length: 14 residues. With 8 bases clipped from V and 5 bases from J, the junction kept 7 bases outside the gene matches. CDR3: CASATGGFDNEQFF. CDR3 DNA: TGTGCCAGTGCCACAGGGGGCTTCGACAATGAGCAGTTCTTC.

Remarks on this clonotype: An end of the junction does not agree with germline; a read error may underlie this. The J gene is TRBJ2-1, the V gene TRBV5-1; 10 nucleotides align to TRBD2. Germline V gene data show CDR1 as SGHRS and CDR2 as YFSETQ. The CDR3 loop spans 13 amino acids. The CDR3 protein is CASRASGSYEQSF. The CDR3 region has the DNA TGCGCCAGCAGGGCTAGCGGGAGTTATGAGCAGTCCTTC. The entire variable domain, with the rest obtained from reference TRBV5-1 and TRBJ2-1, is as follows: KAGVTQTPRYLIKTRGQQVTLSCSPISGHRSVSWYQQTPGQGLQFLFEYFSETQRNKGNFPGRFSGRQFSNSRSEMNVSTLELGDSALYLCASRASGSYEQSFGPGTRLTVL.

This clonotype occurred many times. The rearrangement joins TRBV5-1 to TRBJ1-2, with no clear D. Germline CDR1 is SGHRS and CDR2 is YFSETQ. The ends were cut back, 4 bases at V and 3 bases at J, with 13 bases in the middle. This CDR3 is 14 amino acids long. CDR3 bases: TGCGCCAGCAGCCTAAATCTAATGGACTATGGCTACACCTTC. Amino acid sequence: CASSLNLMDYGYTF.

This clonotype was counted many times. The J gene is TRBJ2-3, the V gene TRBV20-1; 8 positions match TRBD1. J gave up 3 bases and V 6 bases, and 5 bases lay outside the gene matches. The CDR3 contains 13 residues. Germline CDR1 and CDR2: DFQATT and SNEGSKA (reference sequence). CDR3: CSARTGRTDTQYF. The CDR3 DNA reads TGCAGTGCCCGGACAGGGAGGACAGATACGCAGTATTTT.

This clonotype was seen only a few times. The germline gene is not matched at one end of the junction; a read error may be the cause. The J gene is TRBJ2-7, the V gene TRBV7-9, with 8 bases aligning to TRBD2. From germline, CDR1 is SEHNR and CDR2 FQNEAQ (reference sequence). The CDR3 sequence is 12 residues long. The CDR3 bases are TGTGCCAGCAGCTTAGTGTCTGGACTAGCCTCGTTC. The encoded protein is CASSLVSGLASF.

The chain is built from TRBV5-1 and TRBJ2-7, with D possibly matching TRBD2 (5 bases). The CDR3 has 13 residues. Germline lookup yields CDR1 SGHRS and CDR2 YFSETQ. V lost 5 bases and J lost 1, with 10 bases in between. The DNA for the CDR3 is TGCGCCAGCAGACTTGGGAGATCCTACGAGCAGTACTTC. It encodes CASRLGRSYEQYF.

This clonotype was counted many times. CDR3: CASSSQGVDGYTF. DNA of the CDR3: TGTGCCAGCAGTTCACAGGGGGTCGACGGCTACACCTTC. V is TRBV6-5 and J is TRBJ1-2, with 8 positions matching TRBD1. CDR3 size: 13 residues. Germline V lookup: CDR1 MNHEY, CDR2 SVGAGI. The ends lost 4 bases at V and 8 bases at J; junction bases unmatched: 6.

This clonotype was observed at least ten times. The chain links TRBV5-1 to TRBJ2-7; 8 positions agree with TRBD1. Germline trimming cut 4 bases from V and 5 bases from J; bases unmatched to any gene: 5. Germline V gene sequence: CDR1 SGHRS, CDR2 YFSETQ. The CDR3 sequence is 13 residues long. The CDR3 DNA reads TGCGCCAGCAGCAGAGGACAGGGTGACGAGCAGTACTTC. The encoded protein is CASSRGQGDEQYF.

This clonotype was picked up a small number of times. The chain combines TRBV6-1 with TRBJ1-6; D not resolved. From germline, CDR1 is MNHNS and CDR2 SASEGT. The CDR3 length is 16 residues. Trimming pared 6 bases from V and 5 bases from J, leaving 17 bases between. The CDR3 protein is CASRGGLRRDNSPLHF. The CDR3 DNA sequence: TGTGCCAGCAGGGGAGGTCTTCGACGGGATAATTCACCCCTCCACTTT.

In its sample, this clonotype was seen a few times. The gene calls are TRBV7-3 and TRBJ2-5, with D perhaps being TRBD1 or TRBD2 (5 bases each). Germline V gives CDR1 SGHTA, CDR2 FQGTGA. CDR3 length equals 15 residues. The V end lost 3 bases, the J end lost 4 bases, and 15 bases lay between the germline ends. Here the CDR3 DNA reads TGTGCCAGCAGCTTGGGGGTAACCGCGGGAGAGACCCAGTACTTC. This codes for CASSLGVTAGETQYF.

This clonotype was detected ten times or more. The chain employs TRBV5-5 and TRBJ1-2; 10 bases fit TRBD1. The CDR3 sequence is 15 residues long. Trimming at V came to 4 bases and at J to 4 bases, leaving 7 bases not matched to a gene. The germline V gene encodes CDR1 SGHKS and CDR2 YYEKEE (reference sequence). CDR3 in amino acids: CASSDRDRGAYGYTF. The CDR3 DNA reads as TGTGCCAGCAGCGACCGGGACAGGGGAGCCTATGGCTACACCTTC.

V and J are TRBV5-5 and TRBJ2-2; D is ambiguous. CDR3 length: 14 amino acids. Germline assignment: CDR1 SGHKS and CDR2 YYEKEE (reference sequence). V was clipped by 0 bases and J by 5 bases, with 8 bases between them. The DNA for the CDR3 is TGTGCCAGCAGCTTGGAGCCAGGAACCGGGGAGCTGTTTTTT. This encodes CASSLEPGTGELFF.

V usage is TRBV9 and J usage is TRBJ2-3; 8 bases agree with TRBD1. The germline CDR1 and CDR2 sequences are SGDLS and YYNGEE. The CDR3 spans 14 residues. Trimming at V came to 6 bases and at J to 5 bases, leaving 8 bases not matched to a gene. The CDR3 coding sequence is TGTGCCAGCAAAGGCAGGGGGCTAAAAGATACGCAGTATTTT. It yields the protein CASKGRGLKDTQYF.

The V gene is TRBV30, the J gene TRBJ2-5; possible D gene TRBD2, 6 bases. V lost 5 bases and J lost 2, with 12 bases in between. In germline, CDR1 is GTSNPN, CDR2 SVGIG (reference sequence). CDR3 size: 13 residues. The CDR3 is CAWSRGLQETQYF. The CDR3 DNA sequence: TGTGCCTGGTCCCGGGGACTTCAAGAGACCCAGTACTTC.

As for this clonotype: One end of the junction does not line up with germline, which may come from a read error. V and J are TRBV28 and TRBJ2-3; no clear D. The germline V gene encodes CDR1 MDHEN and CDR2 SYDVKM. The length of the CDR3 is 13 residues. The chain's CDR3 is CSSSWVRTDTQYF. Here the CDR3 DNA reads TGTTCCAGCAGTTGGGTGCGCACTGATACGCAGTATTTT.